Sequencing of this T cell receptor (beta chain) was carried out in a study of T cell repertoires in cytomegalovirus infection. Study background: Indicated by public TCR beta signatures were CMV infection and matching HLA type.

Per the germline V gene, CDR1 is SGHTA and CDR2 is FQGNSA. V dropped 1 base and J dropped 4 bases, with 13 bases sitting between them. This CDR3 is 15 amino acids long. This clonotype was counted at least ten times. Its antigen is currently unknown. TCRdb processed the reads anew with MiXCR; each CDR3 protein has one entry. The sample yields about 310,000 distinct CDR3 sequences, 20% to 30% seen once. The clonotype originates from a human donor in good health (CMV status not recorded). Some clones in this sample may be carry-over from other donors' samples. The sample consisted of cultured PBMCs, taken from culture after CMV antigen stimulation. This chain links TRBV7-2 with TRBJ1-2; D may be TRBD1 (5 bases). CDR3: CASSLEGDRIYGYTF. The CDR3 coding sequence is TGTGCCAGCAGCTTAGAGGGCGACAGAATCTATGGCTACACCTTC.